This passage covers 24 T cell receptor beta chains from one sample sequenced in a study of cytomegalovirus exposure and HLA in healthy donors. Clones were sequenced by immunoSEQ multiplex PCR, and TCRdb holds only the in-frame ones, with some missing. The data contain tens of thousands of clones, 93% of them singletons. The sample consisted of PBMCs. The receptors were sampled from a woman aged 25 to 39 in good health and CMV-seronegative.

This clone has more than one count but fewer than ten. The chain recombines TRBV11-2 with TRBJ2-7; 11 bases line up with TRBD2. V lost 1 base and J lost 2; bases outside the gene matches: 4. The CDR3 loop spans 16 amino acids. CDR1 and CDR2 (germline): SGHAT, FQNNGV. The CDR3 here is CASSLAASGGTYEQYF. DNA for the CDR3: TGTGCCAGCAGCTTAGCAGCTAGCGGGGGGACCTACGAGCAGTACTTC.

The chain couples TRBV5-1 to TRBJ1-2; 11 bases agree with TRBD1. V gave up 4 bases and J gave up 8 bases; unmatched junction bases: 10. The CDR3 runs 15 residues. CDR1 is SGHRS, CDR2 YFSETQ, per germline. The CDR3 coding sequence is TGCGCCAGCAGCCTCCCGGACAGGGGGCTTGGGGGCTACACCTTC. Protein product: CASSLPDRGLGGYTF.

The chain has TRBV2 and TRBJ2-5; D possibly corresponds to TRBD2 (6 bases). The CDR3 is 16 residues long. Germline values: CDR1 SNHLY, CDR2 FYNNEI. Between the trimmed V and J ends, which lost 4 bases and 7 bases, there was a span of 22 bases. CDR3 DNA: TGTGCCAGCAGTGGCCAACTAGCCGGAGAAGGAGGGACCCAGTACTTC. Protein product: CASSGQLAGEGGTQYF.

V is TRBV4-1 and J is TRBJ1-3, with no clear D. The V gene's germline CDR1 is MGHRA and CDR2 YSYEKL. V was clipped by 2 bases and J by 4 bases, with 12 bases between them. The CDR3 is made up of 15 amino acids. The CDR3 bases are TGCGCCAGCAGCCAACCCTACTTATTGGGAAACACCATATATTTT. Its protein product is CASSQPYLLGNTIYF.

V and J are TRBV7-2 and TRBJ1-5; D gene uncertain. CDR3 length: 16 amino acids. Germline V gene sequence: CDR1 SGHTA, CDR2 FQGNSA. With 4 bases removed from V and 3 bases from J, the gap between germline ends came to 16 bases. The CDR3 bases are TGTGCCAGCAGCTCCGGGCGAGGGTCCGACAATCAGCCCCAGCATTTT. Its translation is CASSSGRGSDNQPQHF.

This rearrangement joins TRBV30 to TRBJ1-3; D uncertain. Germline CDR1 GTSNPN, CDR2 SVGIG (reference sequence). This CDR3 is built from 16 residues. The ends were cut back, 1 base at V and 2 bases at J, with 15 bases in the middle. The CDR3 sequence is CAWSEPPRITGNTIYF. The CDR3 DNA is TGTGCCTGGAGTGAACCCCCCAGGATTACTGGAAACACCATATATTTT.

This rearrangement joins TRBV10-1 to TRBJ1-1; no clear D. The V gene lost 0 bases and the J gene lost 0 bases, with 32 bases spanning the gap. The CDR3 has 23 amino acids. The V gene's germline CDR1 is WNHNN and CDR2 SYGVQD (reference sequence). CDR3 coding DNA: TGCGCCAGCAGTGAGTCCGAGGAAGAATTGAGAAACAAATCAGAACGTTTGAACACTGAAGCTTTCTTT. Translation: CASSESEEELRNKSERLNTEAFF.

The V gene is TRBV9, the J gene TRBJ1-1; D is unclear. The V end was cut by 0 bases, the J end by 5 bases, with 11 bases between. Germline CDR1 is SGDLS and CDR2 is YYNGEE. This CDR3 has 14 residues. The CDR3 bases are TGTGCCAGCAGCGTAGACGACTTATTAACTGAAGCTTTCTTT. Its translation: CASSVDDLLTEAFF.

The chain joins TRBV7-2 to TRBJ2-5, with a weak D call TRBD2 (5 bases). The germline V and J ends were trimmed by 5 bases and 1 base, with 11 bases remaining between them. This CDR3 has 14 residues. CDR1 and CDR2 from the germline V gene are SGHTA and FQGNSA. The DNA of the CDR3 is TGTGCCAGCAGCCGTTCGGGGATCCAAGAGACCCAGTACTTC. This encodes CASSRSGIQETQYF.

This chain joins TRBV27 and TRBJ1-1; tentative D call: TRBD1 (6 bases). Trimming pared 7 bases from V and 0 bases from J, leaving 30 bases between. This CDR3 is 20 amino acids long. Germline assignment: CDR1 MNHEY and CDR2 SMNVEV (reference sequence). Written as DNA, the CDR3 is TGTGCCAGCAAGGGCCATGTAACCGGACAGTTTTTGATGTTGAACACTGAAGCTTTCTTT. This translates into CASKGHVTGQFLMLNTEAFF.

This clone was seen a single time. V is TRBV9 and J is TRBJ2-7; 8 bases match TRBD1. Trimming removed 3 bases from V and 4 bases from J; junction bases left unmatched: 9. The CDR3 is made up of 15 amino acids. Germline CDR1 and CDR2: SGDLS and YYNGEE. The CDR3 DNA reads TGTGCCAGCAGCGCGGCGCCAGGGGGCACTTACGAGCAGTACTTC. Translation gives CASSAAPGGTYEQYF.

The chain combines TRBV27 with TRBJ2-5; D is ambiguous. The CDR3 runs 15 residues. From germline, CDR1 is MNHEY and CDR2 SMNVEV (reference sequence). V lost 5 bases, J lost 5 bases, and 18 bases lay in between. The CDR3 protein is CASSPRQSPRETQYF. CDR3 in DNA: TGTGCCAGCAGTCCCAGACAATCCCCACGGGAGACCCAGTACTTC.

The rearrangement links TRBV6-6 to TRBJ2-7, with TRBD1 matching over 7 bases. The V segment lost 5 bases and the J segment 0 bases; nucleotides outside the gene matches: 10. In germline, CDR1 is MNHNY, CDR2 SVGAGI (reference sequence). This CDR3 is 16 amino acids long. The CDR3 loop is CASSRLTGTSSYEQYF. The CDR3 DNA reads as TGTGCCAGCAGTCGCCTGACAGGGACGAGCTCCTACGAGCAGTACTTC.

The rearrangement joins TRBV28 to TRBJ2-1; 10 bases match TRBD2. The CDR3 consists of 14 residues. J gave up 2 bases and V 8 bases, and 3 bases lay outside the gene matches. From germline, CDR1 is MDHEN and CDR2 SYDVKM. As DNA, the CDR3 is TGTGCCAGCCATAGCGGGGGGCCCTACAATGAGCAGTTCTTC. This translates into CASHSGGPYNEQFF.

Note on this clone: This specimen includes other DNA sequences encoding the same CDR3. This chain links TRBV7-3 with TRBJ1-1, with D possibly TRBD1 on 5 matching bases. CDR3 length: 13 residues. Germline assignment: CDR1 SGHTA and CDR2 FQGTGA. V was clipped by 3 bases and J by 1 base, with 6 bases between them. CDR3 nucleotides: TGTGCCAGCAGCTTGCAGGGGAACACTGAAGCTTTCTTT. Its protein is CASSLQGNTEAFF. The full variable domain, rest sourced from reference TRBV7-3 and TRBJ1-1, is GAGVSQTPSNKVTEKGKYVELRCDPISGHTALYWYRQSLGQGPEFLIYFQGTGAADDSGLPNDRFFAVRPEGSVSTLKIQRTERGDSAVYLCASSLQGNTEAFFGQGTRLTVV.

The chain employs TRBV6-6 and TRBJ2-1; D ambiguous. From germline, CDR1 is MNHNY and CDR2 SVGAGI (reference sequence). This CDR3 region has 12 residues. V lost 2 bases to trimming and J lost 6 bases, with 5 bases between them. CDR3 coding DNA: TGTGCCAGCAGTTACGTTCTCAATGAGCAGTTCTTC. It is translated as CASSYVLNEQFF.

This chain uses TRBV2 with TRBJ2-4; 10 nucleotides match TRBD2. The CDR3 length is 15 residues. With V trimmed by 5 bases and J by 8 bases, 9 bases remained unmatched. CDR1 is SNHLY and CDR2 is FYNNEI in the germline V gene. CDR3: CASSIPAGGADIQYF. CDR3 sequence (DNA): TGTGCCAGCAGTATACCAGCGGGAGGGGCGGACATTCAGTACTTC.

This clone was seen only once. The gene calls are TRBV19 and TRBJ2-4, with no clear D. The ends were cut back, 2 bases at V and 7 bases at J, with 12 bases in the middle. The CDR3 covers 14 residues. Germline CDR1 reads LNHDA; CDR2 reads SQIVND (reference sequence). The DNA for the CDR3 is TGTGCCAGTAGTATAATGGAGCCTACCAACATTCAGTACTTC. Its protein product is CASSIMEPTNIQYF. The whole variable domain, filled in from reference TRBV19 and TRBJ2-4, reads DGGITQSPKYLFRKEGQNVTLSCEQNLNHDAMYWYRQDPGQGLRLIYYSQIVNDFQKGDIAEGYSVSREKKESFPLTVTSAQKNPTAFYLCASSIMEPTNIQYFGAGTRLSVL.

The chain joins TRBV5-6 to TRBJ2-7; the D gene is possibly TRBD1 (5 bases). V was shortened by 2 bases and J by 3 bases, with 12 bases between the two germline ends. Germline values: CDR1 SGHDT, CDR2 YYEEEE. CDR3 length: 14 amino acids. CDR3 sequence (DNA): TGTGCCAGCAGCTTCGGCAGGGCAGTCTACGAGCAGTACTTC. Protein sequence: CASSFGRAVYEQYF.

The CDR3 loop reads CASSLSGPGVNSGNTIYF. CDR3 bases: TGTGCCAGCAGTTTAAGCGGTCCAGGGGTTAACTCTGGAAACACCATATATTTT. The gene calls are TRBV28 and TRBJ1-3, with a tentative D call TRBD1 (6 bases). V lost 2 bases and J lost 0, with 17 bases in between. Germline CDR1 reads MDHEN; CDR2 reads SYDVKM. This CDR3 has 18 residues.

This clone was recorded only once. This chain uses TRBV5-1 with TRBJ1-1, with no clear D. The CDR3 is 13 amino acids. The germline V gene has CDR1 SGHRS and CDR2 YFSETQ. Trimming shortened V by 5 bases and J by 0 bases, and 8 bases separated the two germline ends. The CDR3: CASREGLNTEAFF. DNA for the CDR3: TGCGCCAGCAGAGAGGGTTTGAACACTGAAGCTTTCTTT.

This chain uses TRBV10-3 with TRBJ1-3, with 7 bases aligning to TRBD1. The CDR3 runs 14 residues. The V gene's germline CDR1 is ENHRY and CDR2 SYGVKD. The J segment lost 4 bases and the V segment lost 4 bases, leaving 4 bases of the junction unmatched. DNA for the CDR3: TGTGCCATCAGTGCTGGGACAGCCGGAAACACCATATATTTT. Translated, it gives CAISAGTAGNTIYF.

This clone occurred a few times. The V call is TRBV5-1, the J call TRBJ2-5; TRBD2 is a possible D gene (7 bases). V lost 5 bases and J lost 5, with 19 bases in between. The CDR3 is 15 amino acids. Germline V gives CDR1 SGHRS, CDR2 YFSETQ. In DNA, the CDR3 is TGCGCCAGCAGGCGGGGGCTACAGCAAGAGGAGACCCAGTACTTC. Translation gives CASRRGLQQEETQYF.

The rearrangement uses TRBV28 and TRBJ2-1, with 9 bases aligning to TRBD2. The germline V gene encodes CDR1 MDHEN and CDR2 SYDVKM. Trimming cost V 1 base and J 2 bases; bases outside gene matches: 6. This CDR3 comprises 17 residues. CDR3 sequence: CASSLSRLAATYNEQFF. In nucleotides, the CDR3 is TGTGCCAGCAGTTTATCCAGACTAGCGGCAACCTACAATGAGCAGTTCTTC. Filled out from reference TRBV28 and TRBJ2-1, the complete variable domain reads DVKVTQSSRYLVKRTGEKVFLECVQDMDHENMFWYRQDPGLGLRLIYFSYDVKMKEKGDIPEGYSVSREKKERFSLILESASTNQTSMYLCASSLSRLAATYNEQFFGPGTRLTVL.